This T cell receptor beta chain is from a study of cytomegalovirus exposure and HLA in healthy donors. The CDR3 totals 15 residues. Unmatched junction bases numbered 6, after V lost 4 bases and J lost 0 bases. In germline, CDR1 is SGHRS, CDR2 YFSETQ. Primers included in the PCR were 60 Vbeta and 13 Jbeta primers. The data were produced by immunoSEQ multiplex PCR, yet TCRdb's version contains in-frame clones alone and is incomplete. There are around 190,000 clones in the sample; 80% to 90% occur only once, and 1% to 1.5% lies in the top ten. V is TRBV5-1 and J is TRBJ2-7, with 8 bases aligning to TRBD1. Input material: PBMCs. This clonotype was obtained from a girl aged 2-15 years in good health and CMV-seropositive. The CDR3 DNA reads TGCGCCAGCAGCCGTTCAGGGGGCTCCTCCTACGAGCAGTACTTC. Amino acid sequence: CASSRSGGSSYEQYF.